This T cell receptor (beta chain) was obtained from a study of cytomegalovirus exposure and HLA in healthy donors. Study-level information: An early release of data contained approximately 80 million unique TCRs, which came from HLA-typed donors. Study-level findings and limits: Most likely, a cluster of highly shared sequence variants arose as a sequencing artifact. There were some public TCRs occurring in many donors, but most TCR sequences were rare.

This CDR3 comprises 14 residues. V lost 4 bases, J lost 4 bases, and 9 bases stayed unmatched. The germline gives CDR1 GTSNPN, CDR2 SVGIG (reference sequence). Comments on this clone: Antigen unknown.

The PCR ran on 60 Vbeta and 13 Jbeta primers. Generated by immunoSEQ multiplex PCR, the TCRdb table keeps only in-frame clones and is missing some. The sample lists about 140,000 clones; around 78% were seen once. The chain is built from TRBV30 and TRBJ2-7; 8 bases map to TRBD2. The specimen was PBMCs. The receptor was isolated from a woman aged 18-35 years in good health and CMV-seropositive. The CDR3 reads CAWTQIRGGYEQYF. CDR3 DNA sequence: TGTGCCTGGACGCAGATTCGGGGGGGATACGAGCAGTACTTC. Full variable domain (remainder filled in from reference TRBV30 and TRBJ2-7): SQTIHQWPATLVQPVGSPLSLECTVEGTSNPNLYWYRQAAGRGLQLLFYSVGIGQISSEVPQNLSASRPQDRQFILSSKKLLLSDSGFYLCAWTQIRGGYEQYFGPGTRLTVT.